These T cell receptor beta chains were read from a single sample in a study of shared clonotypes between healthy human individuals. The method was immunoSEQ multiplex PCR; TCRdb's version includes in-frame clones alone and lacks a portion of them. Here the sample spans around 1 million clones, over 75% being singletons. The material sequenced was memory CD4+ T cells sorted from blood. These receptors came from a man in his late teens or twenties in good health. The conserved cysteine and the conserved F or W are not part of the CDR3 here. Clone size appears in some rows only: once, few, many, or a class for an expanded clone.

size	V	CDR3
few	TRBV2	ASSESWSTDTQY
-	TRBV7-9	ASSHRDGGSDTQY
-	TRBV14	ASSQENRGNEGNEKLF
-	TRBV7-9	ASSFLGTRNTGELF
-	TRBV28	ASAGGTGTGNTIY
-	TRBV15	ATSRDDRGFYSNQPQH
few	TRBV9	ASSPDTGNQPQH
once	TRBV6-5	ASTQPAASGEQY
-	TRBV11-2	ASSLLEPEAF
-	TRBV2	ASTPWTGPSEQY
few	TRBV2	ASSEYLAANTDTQY
many	TRBV7-2	ASSPTGWYEQY
-	TRBV6-5	ASSYSRGMGEQF
-	TRBV5-1	ASSSSVAGGTDTQY
-	TRBV7-9	ASSLDRGHNTGELF
many	TRBV5-4	ASRGTGQSSGNTIY
-	TRBV6-5	ASSSTPKQGRRSYT
once	TRBV7-9	ASSLWPGSNEKLF
few	TRBV2	ASSEGGRSPLH
-	TRBV2	ASSVVSGGTDTQY
-	TRBV5-1	ASSLMGDEQY
-	TRBV30	AWGGAPSGANVLT
-	TRBV18	ASSPQSGSWRTDTQY
-	TRBV2	ASSADIYEQY
-	TRBV7-2	ASSFMGDSNQPQH
-	TRBV12-2	ASRLAHVERSNTGELF
few	TRBV19	ASSGDRNQPQH
-	TRBV27	ASSSWTANTGELF
-	TRBV20-1	SARLADTQY
-	TRBV5-4	ASSLSQGDEKLF
-	TRBV2	ASREGVEKLF
-	TRBV6-5	ASSVLRVTDTQY
-	TRBV29-1	SVPLSGLTLVRLSHEQY
-	TRBV19	ASSITGTPGKTQY
-	TRBV5-1	ASSLGAANYGYT
few	TRBV2	ASSEAGAGTGELF
many	TRBV5-1	ASSLGSALAGDEQF